This T cell receptor (beta chain) was identified during a study of OX40 agonist ivuxolimab in advanced cancers. This clone was found a few times. This table comes from immunoSEQ multiplex PCR, and its TCRdb copy is limited to in-frame clones, with some not included. The sample has tens of thousands of clones, around 80% seen once. This sample comprised CD4+ or CD8+ T cells sorted from blood, obtained in a trial of the OX40 agonist ivuxolimab. The TCR was taken from an adult with an advanced solid tumor such as melanoma, head and neck, liver or kidney cancer.

The CDR3 region is CASSWTSGGETQYF. The CDR3, as DNA: TGTGCCAGCAGCTGGACTAGCGGGGGGGAGACCCAGTACTTC. The chain combines TRBV6-1 with TRBJ2-5; TRBD2 matches at 14 bases. J lost 5 bases, V lost 6 bases, and 2 bases had no gene match. This CDR3 has 14 residues. CDR1 is MNHNS, CDR2 SASEGT, per germline.